The source of this TCR beta chain is a study of T-cell memory formation after mild COVID-19. Overall study context: TCR clusters were largely donor specific.

TCRdb used MiXCR to reprocess the 5' RACE reads, holding one entry per CDR3 protein. The sample lists approximately 290,000 distinct CDR3 sequences, roughly a fifth occurring once. The CDR3 is 12 residues long. The V end lost 4 bases, the J end lost 6 bases, and 10 bases lay between the germline ends. Germline CDR1 reads MNHNS; CDR2 reads SASEGT. Material for sequencing was PBMCs or a T cell subset sorted from them (not recorded which). This chain connects TRBV6-1 to TRBJ2-7; D unresolved. The sequence was collected from a man aged 18 to 29 who had mild COVID-19 (a few samples of this study predate the infection). Cell type and time point are not known. CDR3 nucleotide sequence: TGTGCCAGCAGTGCTAGTAAGGGCGAGCAGTACTTC. Translation gives CASSASKGEQYF.